This TCR beta chain is drawn from a study of T cells in Graves' hyperthyroidism and ophthalmopathy. This clonotype has at least ten counts. Researchers took RNA transcripts and amplified the TCR beta CDR3 regions from them. HTBI primers were used for first-round RT-PCR of the TCR CDR3. TCRdb used MiXCR to reprocess the multiplex PCR reads, holding one entry per CDR3 protein. The sample records fewer than 650,000 distinct CDR3 sequences, about 14% being singletons. Germline trimming cut 5 bases from V and 6 bases from J; bases unmatched to any gene: 15. Germline assignment: CDR1 SGHVS and CDR2 FQNEAQ. CDR3 size: 16 residues.

This receptor was taken from a woman aged 40-49 years with Graves' ophthalmopathy. Sample: blood. The gene calls are TRBV7-8 and TRBJ2-5; 7 bases align to TRBD1. CDR3 sequence reads: CASSLARDSFLKTQYF. CDR3 in DNA: TGTGCCAGCAGCCTCGCCCGGGACAGCTTCTTAAAGACCCAGTACTTC.